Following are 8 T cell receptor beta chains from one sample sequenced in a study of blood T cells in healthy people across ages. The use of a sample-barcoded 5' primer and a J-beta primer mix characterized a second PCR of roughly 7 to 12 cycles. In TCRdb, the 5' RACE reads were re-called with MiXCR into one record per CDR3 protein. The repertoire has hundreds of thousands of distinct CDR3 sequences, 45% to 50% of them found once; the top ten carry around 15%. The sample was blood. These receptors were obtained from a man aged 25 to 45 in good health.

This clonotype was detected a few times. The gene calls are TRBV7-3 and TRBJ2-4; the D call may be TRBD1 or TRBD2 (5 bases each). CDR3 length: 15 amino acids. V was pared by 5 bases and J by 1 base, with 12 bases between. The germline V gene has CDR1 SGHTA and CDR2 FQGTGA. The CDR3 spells CASSPTGLAKNIQYF. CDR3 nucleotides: TGTGCCAGCAGCCCGACGGGGCTGGCCAAAAACATTCAGTACTTC.

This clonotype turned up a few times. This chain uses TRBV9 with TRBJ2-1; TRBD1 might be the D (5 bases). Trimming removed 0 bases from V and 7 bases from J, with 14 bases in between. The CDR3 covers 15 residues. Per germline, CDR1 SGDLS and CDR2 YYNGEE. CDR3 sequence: CASSVVAGYGNEQFF. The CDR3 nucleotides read TGTGCCAGCAGCGTAGTGGCAGGGTACGGAAATGAGCAGTTCTTC.

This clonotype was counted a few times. The chain's CDR3 is CASRQQGLHEQYF. The CDR3 DNA sequence: TGTGCCAGCAGGCAACAGGGGCTCCACGAGCAGTACTTC. The chain employs TRBV27 and TRBJ2-7; 7 nucleotides align to TRBD1. The CDR3 covers 13 residues. Trimming removed 6 bases from V and 5 bases from J; junction bases left unmatched: 7. Per the germline V gene, CDR1 is MNHEY and CDR2 is SMNVEV (reference sequence).

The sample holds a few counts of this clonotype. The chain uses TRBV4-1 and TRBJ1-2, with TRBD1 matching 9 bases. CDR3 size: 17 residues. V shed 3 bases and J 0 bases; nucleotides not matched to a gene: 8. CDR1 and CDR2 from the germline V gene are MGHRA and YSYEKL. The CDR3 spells CASSHPPDRGANYGYTF. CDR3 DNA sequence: TGCGCCAGCAGCCACCCACCGGACAGGGGAGCTAACTATGGCTACACCTTC.

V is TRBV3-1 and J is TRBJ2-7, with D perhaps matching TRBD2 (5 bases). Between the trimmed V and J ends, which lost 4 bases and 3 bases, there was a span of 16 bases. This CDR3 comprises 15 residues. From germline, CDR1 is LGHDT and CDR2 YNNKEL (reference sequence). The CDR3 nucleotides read TGTGCCAGCAGCCCTAGACCGACCCGGGGCTACGAGCAGTACTTC. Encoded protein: CASSPRPTRGYEQYF.

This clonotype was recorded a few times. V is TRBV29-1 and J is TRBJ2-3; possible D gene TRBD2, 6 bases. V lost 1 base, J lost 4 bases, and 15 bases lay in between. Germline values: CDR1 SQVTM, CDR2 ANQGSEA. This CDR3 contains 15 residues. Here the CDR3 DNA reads TGCAGCGTTGAAGTTGCTAGCGAGGGGTCAGATACGCAGTATTTT. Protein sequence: CSVEVASEGSDTQYF.

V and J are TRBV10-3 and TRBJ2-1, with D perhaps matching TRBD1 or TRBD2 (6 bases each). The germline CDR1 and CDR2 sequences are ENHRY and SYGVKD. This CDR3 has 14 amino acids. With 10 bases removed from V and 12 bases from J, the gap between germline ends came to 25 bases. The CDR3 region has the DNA TGTGCCACGCAACCAGGGGAGGTTGAACAAAGGCAGTTCTTC. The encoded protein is CATQPGEVEQRQFF.

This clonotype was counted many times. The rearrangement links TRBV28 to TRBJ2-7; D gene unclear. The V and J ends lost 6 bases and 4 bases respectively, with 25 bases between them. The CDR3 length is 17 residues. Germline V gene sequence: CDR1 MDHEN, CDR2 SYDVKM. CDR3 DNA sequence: TGTGCCAGCAGAGCCGATACGAGGAAGGGCCACCTATACGAGCAGTACTTC. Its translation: CASRADTRKGHLYEQYF.